The present entry profiles one TCR beta chain with its context. The data belong to a study of blood T cell repertoires in COVID-19. The wider study: The study drew acute and convalescent COVID-19 samples from the United States, Italy and Spain. Sources were T cells, B-cell-depleted T cells, or PBMCs; the material itself was cDNA or gDNA.

Assay: immunoSEQ multiplex PCR; the TCRdb copy retains only in-frame clones and omits some. The profile shows over 65,000 clones, 80% to 90% of them singletons. Seattle's cohort entered during active infection and was followed longitudinally. The CDR3 consists of 16 residues. Trimming removed 1 base at V and 0 bases at J, with 14 bases between. Looked up from germline, CDR1 is SGHDT and CDR2 is YYEEEE. Sequencing was carried out using peripheral blood. The sequence was obtained from an elderly man with COVID-19, enrolled during active disease. The chain joins TRBV5-6 to TRBJ2-7; a possible D gene is TRBD1 (6 bases). The CDR3 DNA follows: TGTGCCAGCAGCTTGAGAACAGGGCCGCCCTCCTACGAGCAGTACTTC. Its protein product is CASSLRTGPPSYEQYF.